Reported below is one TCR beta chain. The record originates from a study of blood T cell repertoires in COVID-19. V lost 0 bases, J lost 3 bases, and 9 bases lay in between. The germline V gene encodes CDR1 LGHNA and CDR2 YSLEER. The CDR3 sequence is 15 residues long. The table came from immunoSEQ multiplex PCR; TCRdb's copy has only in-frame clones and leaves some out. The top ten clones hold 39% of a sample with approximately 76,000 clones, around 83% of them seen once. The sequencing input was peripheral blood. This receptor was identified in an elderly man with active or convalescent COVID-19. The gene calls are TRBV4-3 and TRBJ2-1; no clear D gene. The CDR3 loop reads CASSQDSAFYNEQFF. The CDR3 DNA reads TGCGCCAGCAGCCAAGATTCAGCGTTCTACAATGAGCAGTTCTTC.